In this sample, the clone carrying this T cell receptor beta chain turned up many times. Antigen specificity is unknown. CDR1 ENHRY and CDR2 SYGVKD come from the germline V gene. The CDR3 is made up of 13 amino acids. Trimming cost V 10 bases and J 5 bases; bases outside gene matches: 10. MiXCR, applied by TCRdb to the 5' RACE reads, yields one record per CDR3 protein. The sample lists about 240,000 distinct CDR3 sequences, 8% to 9.5% occurring once. This record comes from a study of T-cell memory formation after mild COVID-19. Study observations and caveats: A second wave expanding day 15 to 37 was CD4+-biased; contracting clones were balanced.

The TCR sequence derives from a man younger than 35 who had mild COVID-19 (a few samples of this study predate the infection). Cell type and time point are not known. This chain joins TRBV10-3 and TRBJ2-7; TRBD1 agrees at 8 bases. The sequenced material came from PBMCs or a T cell subset sorted from them (not recorded which). The CDR3 reads CATTLQGAHEQYF. CDR3 bases: TGTGCCACTACCCTCCAGGGGGCCCACGAGCAGTACTTC.